This T cell receptor beta chain comes out of a study of Graves' ophthalmopathy and Graves' hyperthyroidism. From germline, CDR1 is SGHVS and CDR2 FNYEAQ. Between the trimmed V and J ends, which lost 5 bases and 5 bases, there was a span of 18 bases. The CDR3 is made up of 15 amino acids. This clonotype was seen a single time. The antigen remains undetermined. The authors amplified TCR beta CDR3 regions, and they did so from RNA transcripts for repertoire sequencing. In the first round, RT-PCR was carried out with HTBI primers, and a multiplex PCR formed the second round. TCRdb redid the calling of the multiplex PCR reads with MiXCR, one entry per CDR3 protein. Of about 480,000 distinct CDR3 sequences in the sample, under 15% are singletons; the top ten hold 9.8%. For donors with ophthalmopathy, the disease showed moderate-to-severe activity, reached CAS ≥3 and NOSPECS ≥4, and had lasted under 3 months. Serum thyroxine and TRAb, along with clinical symptoms, thyroid ultrasound and orbital computed tomography, were what diagnosis relied on. The PBMCs were taken from approximately 9.7 ml of fresh peripheral blood.

Notes on the study in general: Among thyroid clonotypes expanded above 0.001 frequency, most also appeared in blood.

The source material was blood. The J gene is TRBJ1-1, the V gene TRBV7-6; D is undetermined. The sequence was collected from a woman younger than 45 with Graves' ophthalmopathy. CDR3 DNA sequence: TGTGCCAGCAGCGTGGGCCCGGGGAAGGAAACTGAAGCTTTCTTT. Protein sequence: CASSVGPGKETEAFF.